This T cell receptor beta chain was documented in a study of OX40 agonist ivuxolimab in advanced cancers. As for the study more broadly: Ivuxolimab, which targeted the costimulatory receptor OX40 (CD134), was an agonistic, fully human IgG2 monoclonal antibody. Intravenous ivuxolimab was administered to patients every 2 weeks at six dose levels: 0.01, 0.1, 0.3, 1.5, 3 and 10 mg/kg. Of the approximately 50 dose-escalation patients, hepatocellular carcinoma was present in around 19, melanoma in around 15, renal cell carcinoma in 9 and head and neck cancer in 9. In the dose-escalation cohort, more than 75% of patients were male, and the mean age was roughly 60 years, with a range of about 23 to 80. Patients were allowed to have had prior anti-PD-1, anti-PD-L1 or anti-CTLA-4 therapy, and more than 30% of the dose-escalation patients had previously received checkpoint inhibitors. Partial responses occurred in three dose-escalation patients: two with cutaneous melanoma and one with hepatocellular carcinoma. The point of sequencing TCRbeta in the periphery was to test whether ivuxolimab changed TCR sequence diversity and drove clonal T-cell expansion. The paper covers the monotherapy dose-escalation part of the phase I ivuxolimab trial, which included N = 52 patients. Here is what the overall study found, with its caveats: Antigen specificity was not determined for the clonally expanded peripheral T cells. After ivuxolimab, more expanded clones were found on average in CD8+ T cells than in CD4+ T cells. Low levels of normalized T-cell clonal expansion were also seen in some patients who did not respond. At doses from 0.1 to 3.0 mg/kg, clonal expansion was seen in both CD4+ and CD8+ blood T cells between baseline and week 6. Partial responders in the 0.1-3.0 mg/kg groups had among the lowest normalized peripheral clonal expansion, especially among CD8+ T cells.

The trial excluded patients who had a history of autoimmune disease or were on systemic immunosuppression. In every dose cohort, peripheral blood was drawn for TCR sequencing at baseline, cycle 4 day 1, and cycle 7 day 1. The samples were drawn from a first-in-human, open-label, multicenter phase I dose-escalation trial of ivuxolimab. The trial enrolled adults with locally advanced or metastatic head and neck squamous cell, hepatocellular, melanoma or renal cell carcinoma. CD4+ and CD8+ T cells were sorted separately from peripheral blood before TCR sequencing. Genomic DNA was isolated from the sorted cells so that the TCRbeta CDR3 region could be sequenced. The immunoSEQ Assay was used for sequencing of TCRbeta CDR3 regions. The clones in this table, taken by TCRdb from immuneACCESS, are in-frame only. Not every clone is retained; where verified, under half of the shortfall comes from an unresolved V gene, and the cause of the rest is unknown. Across this sample there are around 76,000 clones, with about 90% seen only once. Together, the top ten hold approximately 11% of the sample.

On this clone: No antigen is known for it. The sample holds no much larger clone one base away, and base qualities are not on file.

The CDR3 measures 13 amino acids from cysteine to phenylalanine. The entry retains the CDR3 DNA only, 39 bases that are in frame from base 1. Sequences SGHDT (CDR1) and YYEEEE (CDR2) are obtained from the germline V gene. The junction shows trimming of 5 bases on V and 6 bases on J, and the gene matches do not reach 6 bases of it. The sample consisted of CD4+ or CD8+ T cells sorted from blood, taken in a trial of the OX40 agonist ivuxolimab. The receptor was isolated from an adult with an advanced solid tumor such as melanoma, head and neck, liver or kidney cancer. This sequence uses TRBV5-6 and TRBJ1-2; 8 middle bases align to TRBD1. The CDR3 region has the sequence CASSSQGEDGYTF. Here is the DNA: TGTGCCAGCAGTTCACAGGGGGAGGATGGCTACACCTTC.